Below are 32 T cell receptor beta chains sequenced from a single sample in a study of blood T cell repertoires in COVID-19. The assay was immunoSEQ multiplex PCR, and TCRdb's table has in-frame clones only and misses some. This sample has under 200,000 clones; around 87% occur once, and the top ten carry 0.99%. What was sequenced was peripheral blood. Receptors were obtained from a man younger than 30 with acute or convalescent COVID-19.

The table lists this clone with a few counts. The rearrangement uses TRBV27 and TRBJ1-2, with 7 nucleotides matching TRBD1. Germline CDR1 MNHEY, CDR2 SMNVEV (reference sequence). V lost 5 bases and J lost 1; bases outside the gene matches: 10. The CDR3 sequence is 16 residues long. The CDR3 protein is CASSNNRGQLNYGYTF. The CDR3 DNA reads TGTGCCAGCAGTAACAACAGGGGACAACTTAACTATGGCTACACCTTC.

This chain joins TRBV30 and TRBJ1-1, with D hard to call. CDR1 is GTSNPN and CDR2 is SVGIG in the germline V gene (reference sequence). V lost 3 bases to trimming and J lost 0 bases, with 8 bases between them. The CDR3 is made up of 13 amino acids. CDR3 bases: TGTGCCTGGAGCCCCAACATGAACACTGAAGCTTTCTTT. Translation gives CAWSPNMNTEAFF.

CDR3 region: CASSFGGGPQETQYF. In nucleotides, the CDR3 is TGTGCCAGCAGTTTTGGGGGGGGCCCCCAAGAGACCCAGTACTTC. The rearrangement joins TRBV28 to TRBJ2-5; D might be TRBD2 (7 bases). The CDR3 loop spans 15 amino acids. Germline lookup yields CDR1 MDHEN and CDR2 SYDVKM. The V gene lost 3 bases and the J gene lost 1 base, with 12 bases spanning the gap.

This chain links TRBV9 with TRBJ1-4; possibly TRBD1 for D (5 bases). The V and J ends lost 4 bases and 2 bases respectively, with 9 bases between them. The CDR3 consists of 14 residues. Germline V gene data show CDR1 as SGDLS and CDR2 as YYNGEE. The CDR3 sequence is CASSWGDTNEKLFF. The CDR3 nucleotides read TGTGCCAGCAGCTGGGGGGACACTAATGAAAAACTGTTTTTT.

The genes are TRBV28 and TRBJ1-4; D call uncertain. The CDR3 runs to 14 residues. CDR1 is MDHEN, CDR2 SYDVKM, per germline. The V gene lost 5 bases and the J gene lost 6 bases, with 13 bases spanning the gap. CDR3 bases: TGTGCCAGCAGTCCCCGGGGAGTACATGAAAAACTGTTTTTT. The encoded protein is CASSPRGVHEKLFF.

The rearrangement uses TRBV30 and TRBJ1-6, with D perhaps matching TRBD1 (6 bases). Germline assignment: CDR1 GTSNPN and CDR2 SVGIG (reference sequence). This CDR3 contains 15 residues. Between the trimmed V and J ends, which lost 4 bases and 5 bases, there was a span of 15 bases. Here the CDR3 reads CAWTENRANNSPLHF. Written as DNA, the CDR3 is TGTGCCTGGACTGAAAACAGGGCTAATAATTCACCCCTCCACTTT.

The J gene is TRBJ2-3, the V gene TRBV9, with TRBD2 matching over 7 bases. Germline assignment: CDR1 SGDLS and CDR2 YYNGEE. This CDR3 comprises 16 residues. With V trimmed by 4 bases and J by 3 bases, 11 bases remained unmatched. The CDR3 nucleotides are TGTGCCAGCAGCTCCAGCGGGGCGACTCCAACAGATACGCAGTATTTT. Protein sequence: CASSSSGATPTDTQYF.

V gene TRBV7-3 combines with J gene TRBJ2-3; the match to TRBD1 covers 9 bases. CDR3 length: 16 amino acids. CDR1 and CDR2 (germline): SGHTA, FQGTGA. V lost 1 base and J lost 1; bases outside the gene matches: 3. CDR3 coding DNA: TGTGCCAGCAGCTTAAAGGGACAGGGACGCACAGATACGCAGTATTTT. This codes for CASSLKGQGRTDTQYF.

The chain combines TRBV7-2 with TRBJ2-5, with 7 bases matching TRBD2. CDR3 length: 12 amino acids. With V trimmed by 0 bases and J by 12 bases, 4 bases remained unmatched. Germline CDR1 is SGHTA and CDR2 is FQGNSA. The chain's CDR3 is CASSLATGTKYF. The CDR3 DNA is TGTGCCAGCAGCTTAGCGACCGGGACTAAGTACTTC.

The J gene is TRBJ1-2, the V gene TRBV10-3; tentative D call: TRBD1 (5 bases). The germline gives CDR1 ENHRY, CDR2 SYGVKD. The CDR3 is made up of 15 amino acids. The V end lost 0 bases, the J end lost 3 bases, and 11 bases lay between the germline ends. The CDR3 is CAISESKGFDYGYTF. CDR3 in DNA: TGTGCCATCAGTGAGTCGAAGGGGTTCGACTATGGCTACACCTTC.

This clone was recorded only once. CDR3 loop: CASSFSTGTDTQYF. As DNA, the CDR3 is TGCGCCAGCAGCTTTAGTACAGGCACAGATACGCAGTATTTT. The rearrangement links TRBV5-1 to TRBJ2-3; D is unresolved. The CDR3 contains 14 residues. Germline-derived CDR1 and CDR2 are SGHRS and YFSETQ. V lost 2 bases to trimming and J lost 1 base, with 8 bases between them.

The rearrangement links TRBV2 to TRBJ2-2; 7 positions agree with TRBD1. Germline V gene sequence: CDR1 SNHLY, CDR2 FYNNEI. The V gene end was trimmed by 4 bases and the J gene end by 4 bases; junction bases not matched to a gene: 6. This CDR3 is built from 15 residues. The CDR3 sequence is CASSARTGGTGELFF. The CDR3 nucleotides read TGTGCCAGCAGTGCCCGGACAGGAGGCACCGGGGAGCTGTTTTTT.

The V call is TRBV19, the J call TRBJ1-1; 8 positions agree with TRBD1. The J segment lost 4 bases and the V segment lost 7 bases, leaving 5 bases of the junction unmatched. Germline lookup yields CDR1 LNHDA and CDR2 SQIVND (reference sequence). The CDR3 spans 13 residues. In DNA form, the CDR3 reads TGTGCCAGTAACCAGGGGGCCGGCACTGAAGCTTTCTTT. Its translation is CASNQGAGTEAFF. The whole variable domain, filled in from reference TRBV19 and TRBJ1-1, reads DGGITQSPKYLFRKEGQNVTLSCEQNLNHDAMYWYRQDPGQGLRLIYYSQIVNDFQKGDIAEGYSVSREKKESFPLTVTSAQKNPTAFYLCASNQGAGTEAFFGQGTRLTVV.

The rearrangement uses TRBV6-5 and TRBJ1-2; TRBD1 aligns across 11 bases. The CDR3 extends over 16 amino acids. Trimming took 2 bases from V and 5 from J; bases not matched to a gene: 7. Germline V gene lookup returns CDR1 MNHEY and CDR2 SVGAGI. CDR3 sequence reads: CASSYEPGTGGYGYTF. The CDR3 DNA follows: TGTGCCAGCAGTTACGAACCCGGGACAGGGGGATATGGCTACACCTTC.

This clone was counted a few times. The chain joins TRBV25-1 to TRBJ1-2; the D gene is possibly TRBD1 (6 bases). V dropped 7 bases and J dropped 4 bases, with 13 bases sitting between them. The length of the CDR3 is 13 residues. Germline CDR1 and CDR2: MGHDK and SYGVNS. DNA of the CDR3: TGTGCCAGCAAGGGGGTCTCCGCCTATGGCTACACCTTC. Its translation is CASKGVSAYGYTF.

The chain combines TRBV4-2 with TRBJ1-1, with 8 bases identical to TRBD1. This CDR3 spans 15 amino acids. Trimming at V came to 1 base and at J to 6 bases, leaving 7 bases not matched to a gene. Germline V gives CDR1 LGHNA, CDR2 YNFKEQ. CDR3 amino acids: CASSQADRVRAEAFF. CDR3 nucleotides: TGTGCCAGCAGCCAAGCGGACAGGGTGAGGGCTGAAGCTTTCTTT.

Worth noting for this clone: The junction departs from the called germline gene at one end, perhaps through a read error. The CDR3 region is CASSQRTSGGAQEAQYF. Here the CDR3 DNA reads TGTGCCAGCAGCCAAAGGACTAGCGGGGGGGCCCAAGAGGCCCAGTACTTC. This chain links TRBV4-2 with TRBJ2-5; 15 nucleotides agree with TRBD2. The germline V gene encodes CDR1 LGHNA and CDR2 YNFKEQ. The CDR3 spans 17 residues.

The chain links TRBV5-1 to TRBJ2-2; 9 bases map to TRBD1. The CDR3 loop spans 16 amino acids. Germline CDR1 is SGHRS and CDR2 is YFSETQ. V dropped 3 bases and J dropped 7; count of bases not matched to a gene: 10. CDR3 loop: CASSWAGTGFGGELFF. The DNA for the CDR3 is TGCGCCAGCAGCTGGGCCGGGACAGGGTTCGGCGGGGAGCTGTTTTTT.

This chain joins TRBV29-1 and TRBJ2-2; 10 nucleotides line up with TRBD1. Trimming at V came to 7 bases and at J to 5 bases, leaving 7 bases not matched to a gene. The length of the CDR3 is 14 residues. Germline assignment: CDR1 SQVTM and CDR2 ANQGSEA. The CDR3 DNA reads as TGCAGCGCCCGGACAGGGGGTGGTACCGGGGAGCTGTTTTTT. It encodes CSARTGGGTGELFF.

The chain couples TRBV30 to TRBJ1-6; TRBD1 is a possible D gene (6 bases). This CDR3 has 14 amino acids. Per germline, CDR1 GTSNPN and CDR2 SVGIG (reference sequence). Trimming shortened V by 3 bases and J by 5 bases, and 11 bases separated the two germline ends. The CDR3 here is CAWSTGLNNSPLHF. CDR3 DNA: TGTGCCTGGAGCACAGGGCTTAATAATTCACCCCTCCACTTT.

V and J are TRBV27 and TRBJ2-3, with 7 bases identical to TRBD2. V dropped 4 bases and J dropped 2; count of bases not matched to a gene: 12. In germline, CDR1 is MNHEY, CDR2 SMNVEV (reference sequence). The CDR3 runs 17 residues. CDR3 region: CASSSLLARDYTDTQYF. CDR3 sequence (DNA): TGTGCCAGCAGTTCGCTACTAGCGAGAGACTACACAGATACGCAGTATTTT.

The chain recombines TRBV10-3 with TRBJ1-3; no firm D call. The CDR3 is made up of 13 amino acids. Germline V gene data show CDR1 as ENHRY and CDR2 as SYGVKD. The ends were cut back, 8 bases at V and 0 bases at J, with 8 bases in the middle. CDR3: CAIAHSSGNTIYF. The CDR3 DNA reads TGTGCCATCGCGCACAGCTCTGGAAACACCATATATTTT.

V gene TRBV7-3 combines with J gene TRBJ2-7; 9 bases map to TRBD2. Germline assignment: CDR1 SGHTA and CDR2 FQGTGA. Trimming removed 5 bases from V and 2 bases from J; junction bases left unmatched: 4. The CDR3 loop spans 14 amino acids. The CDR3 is CASSALAGPYEQYF. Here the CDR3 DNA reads TGTGCCAGCAGCGCACTAGCGGGCCCCTACGAGCAGTACTTC. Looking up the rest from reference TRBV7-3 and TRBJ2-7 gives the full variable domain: GAGVSQTPSNKVTEKGKYVELRCDPISGHTALYWYRQSLGQGPEFLIYFQGTGAADDSGLPNDRFFAVRPEGSVSTLKIQRTERGDSAVYLCASSALAGPYEQYFGPGTRLTVT.

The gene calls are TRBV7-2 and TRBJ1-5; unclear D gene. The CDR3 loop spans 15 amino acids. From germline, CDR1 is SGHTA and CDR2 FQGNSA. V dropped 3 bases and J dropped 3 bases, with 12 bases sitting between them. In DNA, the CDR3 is TGTGCCAGCAGCTTGGTATCTGGCTCCAATCAGCCCCAGCATTTT. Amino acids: CASSLVSGSNQPQHF.

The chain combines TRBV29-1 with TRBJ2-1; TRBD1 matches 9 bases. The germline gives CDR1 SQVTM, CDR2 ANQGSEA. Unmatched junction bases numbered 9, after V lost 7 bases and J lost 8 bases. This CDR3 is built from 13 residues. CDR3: CSGEWTGAYEQFF. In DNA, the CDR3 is TGCAGCGGTGAGTGGACAGGGGCTTATGAGCAGTTCTTC.

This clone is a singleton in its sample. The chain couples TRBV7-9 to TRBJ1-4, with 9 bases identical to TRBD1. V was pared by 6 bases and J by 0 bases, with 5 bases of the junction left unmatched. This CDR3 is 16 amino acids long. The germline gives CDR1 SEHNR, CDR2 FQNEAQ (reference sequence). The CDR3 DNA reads TGTGCCAGCAGGGACAGGGGACGATCAACTAATGAAAAACTGTTTTTT. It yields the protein CASRDRGRSTNEKLFF.

CDR3 loop: CASSLSAQQSTEAFF. CDR3 nucleotide sequence: TGTGCCAGCAGCTTATCCGCACAGCAGTCCACTGAAGCTTTCTTT. The V call is TRBV7-3, the J call TRBJ1-1; D is uncertain. The CDR3 extends over 15 amino acids. V dropped 2 bases and J dropped 4 bases, with 14 bases sitting between them. Germline V gene data show CDR1 as SGHTA and CDR2 as FQGTGA. Drawing the rest from reference TRBV7-3 and TRBJ1-1, the complete variable domain is GAGVSQTPSNKVTEKGKYVELRCDPISGHTALYWYRQSLGQGPEFLIYFQGTGAADDSGLPNDRFFAVRPEGSVSTLKIQRTERGDSAVYLCASSLSAQQSTEAFFGQGTRLTVV.

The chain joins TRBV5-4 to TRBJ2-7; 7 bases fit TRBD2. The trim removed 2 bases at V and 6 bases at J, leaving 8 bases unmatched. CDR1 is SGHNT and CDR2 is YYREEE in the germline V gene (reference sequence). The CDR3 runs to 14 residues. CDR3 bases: TGTGCCAGCAGCTTTTGGGGGGGAGGAGGCGAGCAGTACGTC. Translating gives CASSFWGGGGEQYV.

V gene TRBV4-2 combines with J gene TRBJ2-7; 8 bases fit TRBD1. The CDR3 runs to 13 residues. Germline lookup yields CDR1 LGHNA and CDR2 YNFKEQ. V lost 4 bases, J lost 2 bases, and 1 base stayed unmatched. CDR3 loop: CASSPGQAYEQYF. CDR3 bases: TGTGCCAGCAGCCCGGGACAGGCCTACGAGCAGTACTTC.

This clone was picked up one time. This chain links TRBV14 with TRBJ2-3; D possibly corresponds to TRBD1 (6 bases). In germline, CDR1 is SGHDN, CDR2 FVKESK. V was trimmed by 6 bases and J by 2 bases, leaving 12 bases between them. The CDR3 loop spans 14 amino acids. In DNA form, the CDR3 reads TGTGCCAGCAGACCCCGGGACAACACAGATACGCAGTATTTT. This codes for CASRPRDNTDTQYF.

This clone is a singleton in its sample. CDR3 sequence (DNA): TGTGCCAGCAGCCGACAGGGGAATGAGCAGTTCTTC. This sequence encodes CASSRQGNEQFF. The rearrangement links TRBV28 to TRBJ2-1; 8 nucleotides match TRBD1. CDR1 is MDHEN, CDR2 SYDVKM, per germline. Trimming cost V 6 bases and J 7 bases; bases outside gene matches: 2. This CDR3 contains 12 residues.

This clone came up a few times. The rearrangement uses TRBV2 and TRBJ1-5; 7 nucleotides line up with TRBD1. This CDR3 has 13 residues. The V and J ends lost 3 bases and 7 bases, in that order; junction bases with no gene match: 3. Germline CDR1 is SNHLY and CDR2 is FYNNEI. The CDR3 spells CASSDHRGQPQHF. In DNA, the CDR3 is TGTGCCAGCAGTGATCACAGGGGACAGCCCCAGCATTTT.